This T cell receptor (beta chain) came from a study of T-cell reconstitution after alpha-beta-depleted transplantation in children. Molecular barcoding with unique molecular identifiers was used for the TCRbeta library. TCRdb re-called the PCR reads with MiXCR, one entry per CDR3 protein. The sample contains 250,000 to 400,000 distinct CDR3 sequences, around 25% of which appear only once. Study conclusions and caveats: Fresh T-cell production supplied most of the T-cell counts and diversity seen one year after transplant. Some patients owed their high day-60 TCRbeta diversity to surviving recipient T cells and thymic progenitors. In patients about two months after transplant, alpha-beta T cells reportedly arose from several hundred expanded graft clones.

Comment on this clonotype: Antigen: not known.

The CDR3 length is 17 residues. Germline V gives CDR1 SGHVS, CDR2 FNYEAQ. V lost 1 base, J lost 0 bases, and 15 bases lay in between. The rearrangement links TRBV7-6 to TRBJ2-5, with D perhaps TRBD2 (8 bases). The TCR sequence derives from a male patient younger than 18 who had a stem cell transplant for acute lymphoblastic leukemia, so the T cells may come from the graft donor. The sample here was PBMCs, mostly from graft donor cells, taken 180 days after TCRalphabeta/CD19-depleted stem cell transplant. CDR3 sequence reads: CASSLEGASGYQETQYF. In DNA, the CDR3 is TGTGCCAGCAGCTTAGAGGGGGCTAGCGGGTACCAAGAGACCCAGTACTTC.